The 26 T cell receptor beta chains given below trace back to one sample, sequenced in a study of T cell clones after liver transplantation. Only in-frame clones appear in the TCRdb table, and some are missing; sequencing was by immunoSEQ multiplex PCR. The repertoire holds more than 45,000 clones, with approximately 70% as singletons. The sequencing here drew on CD4+ T cells from blood, taken at the roughly 15-month timepoint. The receptors derive from a human patient who received a liver transplant. Some T cells may trace back to the graft donor.

This clone has a handful of counts. This chain connects TRBV6-5 to TRBJ2-7; D uncertain. The length of the CDR3 is 11 residues. Trimming stripped 2 bases from V and 9 bases from J, with 8 bases between. Germline-derived CDR1 and CDR2 are MNHEY and SVGAGI. CDR3 sequence (DNA): TGTGCCAGCAGTTACCTCGGAGTGCAGTACGTC. Its translation: CASSYLGVQYV.

This chain connects TRBV7-9 to TRBJ2-1, with 8 bases fitting TRBD1. CDR1 and CDR2 (germline): SEHNR, FQNEAQ (reference sequence). V gave up 1 base and J gave up 8 bases; unmatched junction bases: 4. This CDR3 is 14 amino acids long. The CDR3 DNA reads TGTGCCAGCAGCTTAGGGACAGGGTTCGATGAGCAGTTCTTC. Its translation: CASSLGTGFDEQFF.

The chain couples TRBV6-1 to TRBJ2-1; 12 bases are a match to TRBD1. From germline, CDR1 is MNHNS and CDR2 SASEGT. J was trimmed by 7 bases and V by 0 bases; bases with no gene match: 7. This CDR3 contains 17 residues. The CDR3 region is CASSEASGTGGGNEQFF. CDR3 bases: TGTGCCAGCAGTGAAGCCTCTGGGACAGGGGGCGGGAATGAGCAGTTCTTC.

The V and J genes are TRBV6-1 and TRBJ2-7; possibly TRBD1 or TRBD2 for D (5 bases each). CDR3 length equals 12 residues. Trimming pared 8 bases from V and 0 bases from J, leaving 8 bases between. Germline V gene data show CDR1 as MNHNS and CDR2 as SASEGT. In DNA, the CDR3 is TGTGCCAGCCGGGACCCCTCCTACGAGCAGTACTTC. Amino acids: CASRDPSYEQYF.

The chain joins TRBV7-8 to TRBJ2-5; D is perhaps TRBD1 (7 bases). The length of the CDR3 is 15 residues. V lost 1 base and J 4 bases, leaving 13 bases between the germline ends. The germline gives CDR1 SGHVS, CDR2 FQNEAQ. The CDR3: CASSLDLRGAETQYF. For the CDR3, the DNA is TGTGCCAGCAGCTTAGATCTCAGGGGGGCAGAGACCCAGTACTTC.

The V call is TRBV5-1, the J call TRBJ2-5, with 9 positions matching TRBD1. This CDR3 has 13 amino acids. CDR1 SGHRS and CDR2 YFSETQ come from the germline V gene. The ends lost 4 bases at V and 2 bases at J; junction bases unmatched: 0. DNA of the CDR3: TGCGCCAGCAGCGACAGGGGGCAAGAGACCCAGTACTTC. This translates into CASSDRGQETQYF.

The chain has TRBV27 and TRBJ1-2; the match to TRBD1 covers 8 bases. The CDR3 sequence is 12 residues long. Losses at the gene ends were 7 bases for V and 4 bases for J; bases not matched to a gene: 2. Per germline, CDR1 MNHEY and CDR2 SMNVEV (reference sequence). The DNA for the CDR3 is TGTGCCAGCAAGACAGGGGCCTATGGCTACACCTTC. It specifies CASKTGAYGYTF.

A word on this clone: This sample includes further DNA sequences coding for the same CDR3. The gene calls are TRBV7-2 and TRBJ1-2; 8 bases fit TRBD1. The CDR3 contains 13 residues. Germline assignment: CDR1 SGHTA and CDR2 FQGNSA. The junction had 3 bases not matched to a gene; V was cut back by 1 base and J by 8 bases. DNA for the CDR3: TGTGCCAGCAGCTTAGGCAGGGGGCGGGGCTACACCTTC. Amino acids: CASSLGRGRGYTF. The full variable domain, in which reference TRBV7-2 and TRBJ1-2 provide the parts outside the CDR3, is GAGVSQSPSNKVTEKGKDVELRCDPISGHTALYWYRQSLGQGLEFLIYFQGNSAPDKSGLPSDRFSAERTGGSVSTLTIQRTQQEDSAVYLCASSLGRGRGYTFGSGTRLTVV.

The gene calls are TRBV4-2 and TRBJ2-1; 13 bases match TRBD2. V dropped 4 bases and J dropped 8; count of bases not matched to a gene: 14. This CDR3 has 18 amino acids. CDR1 is LGHNA, CDR2 YNFKEQ, per germline. CDR3 protein: CASSPILPGTSGKDEQFF. The CDR3 DNA is TGTGCCAGCAGCCCGATCTTACCGGGGACTAGCGGGAAGGATGAGCAGTTCTTC.

This clone showed up many times. The chain employs TRBV2 and TRBJ2-2, with 7 bases identical to TRBD2. The junction had 12 bases not matched to a gene; V was cut back by 3 bases and J by 5 bases. CDR3 length: 17 residues. Germline lookup yields CDR1 SNHLY and CDR2 FYNNEI. CDR3 in DNA: TGTGCCAGCAGTGATTCGGGGTGGGAGGGCCTTACCGGGGAGCTGTTTTTT. Its translation is CASSDSGWEGLTGELFF.

J is TRBJ2-7 and V is TRBV19, with D tentatively TRBD1 (6 bases). Trimming shortened V by 9 bases and J by 2 bases, and 20 bases separated the two germline ends. Germline V lookup: CDR1 LNHDA, CDR2 SQIVND (reference sequence). The CDR3 is made up of 15 amino acids. The chain's CDR3 is CASHNLGTTTYEQYV. DNA of the CDR3: TGTGCCAGCCACAATTTGGGGACAACCACCTACGAGCAGTACGTC.

This chain joins TRBV6-5 and TRBJ1-4; D is undetermined. In germline, CDR1 is MNHEY, CDR2 SVGAGI. Trimming removed 5 bases from V and 5 bases from J, with 12 bases in between. CDR3 size: 14 residues. The CDR3 nucleotides read TGTGCCAGCAGTGCACACAGCGACAATGAAAAACTGTTTTTT. Amino acid sequence: CASSAHSDNEKLFF.

This clone is medium-sized (0.01 to 0.1%). This rearrangement joins TRBV6-6 to TRBJ1-6, with a possible D match to TRBD1 (5 bases). V was trimmed by 2 bases and J by 11 bases, leaving 19 bases between them. The CDR3 is 16 residues long. Germline lookup yields CDR1 MNHNY and CDR2 SVGAGI (reference sequence). The CDR3 loop is CASSYTGSGRAPPLHF. CDR3 DNA: TGTGCCAGCAGTTACACCGGGTCCGGCAGGGCCCCACCCCTCCACTTT.

This clone turned up a few times. The rearrangement uses TRBV10-3 and TRBJ2-3; 7 bases fit TRBD2. CDR1 is ENHRY, CDR2 SYGVKD, per germline. This CDR3 spans 16 amino acids. Trimming removed 5 bases from V and 2 bases from J; junction bases left unmatched: 10. The CDR3 DNA sequence: TGTGCCATCAGTAGCCGCAAAGCGGGAATCACAGATACGCAGTATTTT. This codes for CAISSRKAGITDTQYF.

V is TRBV12-5 and J is TRBJ2-7; 11 bases map to TRBD2. V lost 8 bases, J lost 2 bases, and 20 bases stayed unmatched. This CDR3 region has 19 residues. Germline lookup yields CDR1 LGHNT and CDR2 FRNRAP. The CDR3 here is CASSGVWTSGYTCTYEQYV. The CDR3 DNA reads as TGTGCTAGTTCAGGGGTATGGACTAGCGGGTATACTTGCACCTACGAGCAGTACGTC.

The chain uses TRBV10-1 and TRBJ2-2; D gene uncertain. The CDR3 is 15 amino acids. Looked up from germline, CDR1 is WNHNN and CDR2 is SYGVQD (reference sequence). V was shortened by 4 bases and J by 4 bases, with 13 bases between the two germline ends. In DNA, the CDR3 is TGCGCCAGCAGTGCTGGGGTAGTCGGCACCGGGGAGCTGTTTTTT. Translation gives CASSAGVVGTGELFF.

In this sample, this clone is medium-sized (0.01 to 0.1%). The chain links TRBV25-1 to TRBJ1-2, with TRBD1 matching over 8 bases. The CDR3 runs to 13 residues. Germline V CDR1 and CDR2: MGHDK, SYGVNS. With V trimmed by 10 bases and J by 8 bases, 12 bases remained unmatched. The CDR3: CATGGQGASGYTF. The CDR3 bases are TGTGCCACGGGGGGGCAGGGGGCTAGCGGCTACACCTTC.

In its sample, this clone was seen once. V is TRBV15 and J is TRBJ1-1; D gene ambiguous. This CDR3 comprises 12 residues. CDR1 is LNHNV and CDR2 is YYDKDF in the germline V gene (reference sequence). V gave up 4 bases and J gave up 8 bases, with 11 bases separating them. The CDR3 DNA reads TGTGCCACCAGCATACCACCGGGGGAAGCTTTCTTT. This gives the protein CATSIPPGEAFF. The full variable domain, completed using reference TRBV15 and TRBJ1-1, is DAMVIQNPRYQVTQFGKPVTLSCSQTLNHNVMYWYQQKSSQAPKLLFHYYDKDFNNEADTPDNFQSRRPNTSFCFLDIRSPGLGDTAMYLCATSIPPGEAFFGQGTRLTVV.

This clone was seen once. The chain is built from TRBV10-3 and TRBJ1-5, with D maybe TRBD1 (5 bases). Looked up from germline, CDR1 is ENHRY and CDR2 is SYGVKD. Trimming pared 3 bases from V and 6 bases from J, leaving 12 bases between. This CDR3 contains 14 residues. The CDR3, as DNA: TGTGCCATCAGTGACGACATTAGGGGTCAGCCCCAGCATTTT. Amino acid sequence: CAISDDIRGQPQHF.

In this sample, this clone turned up a few times. The J gene is TRBJ2-1, the V gene TRBV25-1; TRBD2 aligns across 8 bases. The CDR3 has 15 residues. The trim removed 5 bases at V and 7 bases at J, leaving 10 bases unmatched. The germline V gene encodes CDR1 MGHDK and CDR2 SYGVNS. The CDR3 protein is CASSPPGLEWNEQFF. DNA for the CDR3: TGTGCCAGCAGTCCACCGGGACTAGAATGGAATGAGCAGTTCTTC.

Points on this clone: The sample contains more than one DNA sequence encoding this CDR3. Here the CDR3 DNA reads TGTGCTAGCGTACCGTCGGGTCCCCAAAACATTCAGTACTTC. Amino acid sequence: CASVPSGPQNIQYF. The V gene is TRBV28, the J gene TRBJ2-4; D perhaps matches TRBD2 (5 bases). The CDR3 has 14 residues. Germline assignment: CDR1 MDHEN and CDR2 SYDVKM.

The V call is TRBV27, the J call TRBJ1-5; D remains ambiguous. Trimming took 3 bases from V and 1 from J, leaving 4 bases between them. This CDR3 has 13 residues. Germline V gives CDR1 MNHEY, CDR2 SMNVEV (reference sequence). The CDR3 sequence: CASSLRSNQPQHF. CDR3 coding DNA: TGTGCCAGCAGTTTGAGAAGCAATCAGCCCCAGCATTTT.

This clone appeared once. The rearrangement uses TRBV5-6 and TRBJ2-7; tentative D call: TRBD1 (6 bases). The CDR3 sequence is 14 residues long. The germline V and J ends were trimmed by 4 bases and 0 bases, with 11 bases remaining between them. CDR1 and CDR2 from the germline V gene are SGHDT and YYEEEE. The CDR3 is CASSRPDSSYEQYV. The CDR3 DNA follows: TGTGCCAGCAGCCGACCGGACAGCTCCTACGAGCAGTACGTC.

J is TRBJ2-7 and V is TRBV13; D possibly uses TRBD1 or TRBD2 (5 bases each). The CDR3 runs 17 residues. CDR1 and CDR2 (germline): PRHDT, FYEKMQ (reference sequence). Trimming stripped 3 bases from V and 7 bases from J, with 25 bases between. CDR3 DNA: TGTGCCAGCAGCTTTTCTCTTAGGGACCGCGCGTTGGGGGAGCAGTACTTC. Its translation: CASSFSLRDRALGEQYF.

The chain couples TRBV6-1 to TRBJ1-2; the D gene is possibly TRBD1 (5 bases). The CDR3 length is 16 residues. Trimming took off 0 bases at V and 4 bases at J, with 15 bases between the two ends. The germline V gene has CDR1 MNHNS and CDR2 SASEGT. This CDR3 is CASSEALGGVSYGYTF. The CDR3 nucleotides read TGTGCCAGCAGTGAAGCGCTGGGGGGGGTCTCCTATGGCTACACCTTC.

CDR3 sequence (DNA): TGTGCCAGCAGTCCATCACGGAATGAGCAGTTCTTC. The encoded protein is CASSPSRNEQFF. The chain has TRBV28 and TRBJ2-1, with unresolved D. CDR1 and CDR2 (germline): MDHEN, SYDVKM. Trimming shortened V by 5 bases and J by 7 bases, and 9 bases separated the two germline ends. CDR3 length equals 12 residues.